This entry features one T cell receptor beta chain sequence. Its target is unknown. The sample is drawn from a study of T cell responses to AZD1222 COVID-19 vaccine. Germline lookup yields CDR1 KGHSH and CDR2 LQKENI. Trimming took off 3 bases at V and 3 bases at J, with 9 bases between the two ends. The CDR3 is 14 amino acids. The repertoire was sequenced with immunoSEQ multiplex PCR; TCRdb's copy has only in-frame clones and lacks some. This table has 200,000 or so clones, 80% to 95% appearing once. Findings and caveats of the study: Repertoires were collected only later (after the peak T cell response had occurred). At baseline, just five or six AZD1222 recipients tested seropositive.

The V gene is TRBV18, the J gene TRBJ1-5; D is ambiguous. The receptor comes from an adult who received the AZD1222 COVID-19 vaccine. The material sequenced was peripheral blood, taken 28 days after the second AZD1222 dose. The CDR3 region is CASSPPGDNQPQHF. The DNA of the CDR3 is TGTGCCAGCTCACCCCCTGGGGACAATCAGCCCCAGCATTTT. The whole variable domain, remainder taken from reference TRBV18 and TRBJ1-5, is NAGVMQNPRHLVRRRGQEARLRCSPMKGHSHVYWYRQLPEEGLKFMVYLQKENIIDESGMPKERFSAEFPKEGPSILRIQQVVRGDSAAYFCASSPPGDNQPQHFGDGTRLSIL.